The rows below give T cell receptor beta chains drawn from one sample of a study of T cells after yellow fever vaccination. TCRdb independently ran MiXCR on the 5' RACE reads; one entry per CDR3 protein. The sample contains hundreds of thousands of distinct CDR3 sequences, about 13% of which appear only once. This sample comprised PBMCs, obtained on the day of the yellow fever booster vaccination. These receptors all come from a man aged 30-40 years who received the YFV17D yellow fever vaccine. CDR3s include the opening cysteine and the closing phenylalanine or tryptophan. Fields, in order: V gene, J gene, CDR3 protein.

TRBV20-1	TRBJ2-3	CSGQGTNTDTQYF
TRBV20-1	TRBJ2-1	CSARTGGLYGQFF
TRBV6-5	TRBJ2-7	CASSYSRTPPRYEQYF
TRBV12-3/TRBV12-4	TRBJ1-3	CASRTTGSGNTIYF
TRBV7-2	TRBJ1-1	CASSLRGDRTEAFF
TRBV7-9	TRBJ2-5	CASSLGAGVYQETQYF
TRBV20-1	TRBJ2-3	CSARWAGDITDTQYF
TRBV9	TRBJ1-6	CASSYRGQDSPLHF
TRBV7-8	TRBJ1-1	CASSFTGPTEAFF
TRBV6-1	TRBJ2-2	CASSSAGAGELFF
TRBV4-1	TRBJ2-7	CASSQERTETGSYEQYF
TRBV12-3/TRBV12-4	TRBJ1-5	CASSLDMAQHF
TRBV7-8	TRBJ2-5	CASSPTTETQYF
TRBV7-8	TRBJ1-5	CASSSRMADQPQHF
TRBV29-1	TRBJ2-7	CSVAHRDPYEQYF
TRBV12-3/TRBV12-4	TRBJ1-6	CASSLVGAESPLHF
TRBV6-1	TRBJ1-6	CASSEIGTLSSYNSPLHF